A selection of T cell receptor beta chains follows, all from one sample in a study of blood T cell repertoires in COVID-19. The method was immunoSEQ multiplex PCR; TCRdb's version includes in-frame clones alone and lacks a portion of them. The sample has 95,000 to 150,000 clones, about 70% seen once. Sequencing was done on a sample of peripheral blood. Receptors were obtained from a woman in her 70s with acute or convalescent COVID-19. Each CDR3 is given with its conserved first and last residue. Each record gives: J gene, D gene, CDR3 length, clone size, V gene, CDR3 DNA, CDR3 protein. A D gene is named only where the DNA matches it firmly. The listing skips clone size in some rows; elsewhere it reads once, few, many or a size class.

j_gene: TRBJ1-1
d_gene: TRBD1
len: 12
abundance: few
v_gene: TRBV3-1/TRBV3-2
CDR3nt: TGTGCCAGCAACCAACCAGGGGGTGAAGCTTTCTTT
CDR3aa: CASNQPGGEAFF

j_gene: TRBJ2-5
d_gene: .
len: 14
abundance: .
v_gene: TRBV5-1
CDR3nt: TGCGCCAGCAGCTTGTGGCGGGGCGGGGAGACCCAGTACTTC
CDR3aa: CASSLWRGGETQYF

j_gene: TRBJ2-1
d_gene: TRBD1
len: 12
abundance: few
v_gene: TRBV2
CDR3nt: TGTGCCAGCATTAGGACAGGGGATGAGCAGTTCTTC
CDR3aa: CASIRTGDEQFF

j_gene: TRBJ2-3
d_gene: TRBD2
len: 19
abundance: .
v_gene: TRBV5-1
CDR3nt: TGCGCCAGCAGCTCCGGATTGGCGGGGGGGACTTCTAGCACAGATACGCAGTATTTT
CDR3aa: CASSSGLAGGTSSTDTQYF

j_gene: TRBJ2-4
d_gene: TRBD1
len: 15
abundance: .
v_gene: TRBV2
CDR3nt: TGTGCCAGCAGTACAGGGGCGAGAGCCAAAAACATTCAGTACTTC
CDR3aa: CASSTGARAKNIQYF

j_gene: TRBJ1-1
d_gene: .
len: 15
abundance: few
v_gene: TRBV7-2
CDR3nt: TGTGCCAGCAGCTTAAGGTGGGGAGGGAACACTGAAGCTTTCTTT
CDR3aa: CASSLRWGGNTEAFF

j_gene: TRBJ2-2
d_gene: .
len: 14
abundance: .
v_gene: TRBV28
CDR3nt: TGTGCCAGCAGCAGTGCGGCGGACACCGGGGAGCTGTTTTTT
CDR3aa: CASSSAADTGELFF

j_gene: TRBJ1-5
d_gene: .
len: 16
abundance: once
v_gene: TRBV6-1
CDR3nt: TGTGCCAGCAGTGAAGCGGCCGGGGGGGTAAAACAGCCCCAGCATTTT
CDR3aa: CASSEAAGGVKQPQHF

j_gene: TRBJ2-7
d_gene: .
len: 16
abundance: .
v_gene: TRBV12-2
CDR3nt: TGTGCAAGTCGCTTAGCGCAAGCTAGCGGGGGCAACGAGCAGTACTTC
CDR3aa: CASRLAQASGGNEQYF

j_gene: TRBJ1-5
d_gene: TRBD1
len: 14
abundance: .
v_gene: TRBV19
CDR3nt: TGTGCCAGTAGGAGGGACAGGGGTAATCAGCCCCAGCATTTT
CDR3aa: CASRRDRGNQPQHF

j_gene: TRBJ1-1
d_gene: TRBD1
len: 16
abundance: .
v_gene: TRBV5-1
CDR3nt: TGCGCCAGCAGCTTATTCCCTGGACAGGGGCGGTCTGAAGCTTTCTTT
CDR3aa: CASSLFPGQGRSEAFF

j_gene: TRBJ2-3
d_gene: .
len: 13
abundance: many
v_gene: TRBV29-1
CDR3nt: TGCAGCGGCCTGGGCGGGAGCACAGATACGCAGTATTTT
CDR3aa: CSGLGGSTDTQYF

j_gene: TRBJ2-3
d_gene: .
len: 14
abundance: .
v_gene: TRBV23-1
CDR3nt: TGCGCCAGCAGTCGCGCGGGTCGCACAGATACGCAGTATTTT
CDR3aa: CASSRAGRTDTQYF

j_gene: TRBJ2-7
d_gene: .
len: 15
abundance: many
v_gene: TRBV27
CDR3nt: TGTGCCAGCAGTTTATCGGCTAGCAAATCCTACGAGCAGTACTTC
CDR3aa: CASSLSASKSYEQYF

j_gene: TRBJ2-7
d_gene: .
len: 15
abundance: .
v_gene: TRBV7-2
CDR3nt: TGTGCCAGCAGCACGCCCCTATCTATTTCCTACGAGCAGTACTTC
CDR3aa: CASSTPLSISYEQYF

j_gene: TRBJ2-2
d_gene: TRBD1
len: 14
abundance: .
v_gene: TRBV19
CDR3nt: TGTGCCAGTAGACAGGGGTGGAACACCGGGGAGCTGTTTTTT
CDR3aa: CASRQGWNTGELFF

j_gene: TRBJ2-7
d_gene: .
len: 11
abundance: .
v_gene: TRBV6-4
CDR3nt: TGTGCCAGCGGGCCCCACTACGAGCAGTACTTC
CDR3aa: CASGPHYEQYF

j_gene: TRBJ2-3
d_gene: .
len: 15
abundance: .
v_gene: TRBV4-3
CDR3nt: TGCGCCAGCAGCCGACAACGGATCCCCACAGATACGCAGTATTTT
CDR3aa: CASSRQRIPTDTQYF

j_gene: TRBJ2-3
d_gene: .
len: 12
abundance: .
v_gene: TRBV5-6
CDR3nt: TGTGCCAGCACCCTTCGGACAGATACGCAGTATTTT
CDR3aa: CASTLRTDTQYF

j_gene: TRBJ1-2
d_gene: TRBD1
len: 14
abundance: .
v_gene: TRBV10-3
CDR3nt: TGTGCCATCAGTGAGTCTCACAGGGGAGGTGGCTACACCTTC
CDR3aa: CAISESHRGGGYTF

j_gene: TRBJ2-5
d_gene: .
len: 13
abundance: .
v_gene: TRBV7-8
CDR3nt: TGTGCCAGCAGCTTAGGCAGGGCGGAGACCCAGTACTTC
CDR3aa: CASSLGRAETQYF

j_gene: TRBJ1-5
d_gene: TRBD1
len: 14
abundance: .
v_gene: TRBV28
CDR3nt: TGTGCCAGCAGCTTCGACAGGGGGTATAAGCCCCAGCATTTT
CDR3aa: CASSFDRGYKPQHF

j_gene: TRBJ1-4
d_gene: TRBD1
len: 14
abundance: few
v_gene: TRBV7-2
CDR3nt: TGTGCCAGCAGCTATAACAGGGGGGACGAAAAACTGTTTTTT
CDR3aa: CASSYNRGDEKLFF

j_gene: TRBJ1-4
d_gene: .
len: 14
abundance: .
v_gene: TRBV7-8
CDR3nt: TGTGCCAGCAGCTTCTACTCAACTAATGAAAAACTGTTTTTT
CDR3aa: CASSFYSTNEKLFF

j_gene: TRBJ2-3
d_gene: TRBD1
len: 15
abundance: .
v_gene: TRBV7-2
CDR3nt: TGTGCCAGCAGCTCGAGACAGGGGGGTACAGATACGCAGTATTTT
CDR3aa: CASSSRQGGTDTQYF

j_gene: TRBJ2-3
d_gene: TRBD1
len: 13
abundance: .
v_gene: TRBV29-1
CDR3nt: TGCAGCGTTGATGGCAGGGGGTTAGATACGCAGTATTTT
CDR3aa: CSVDGRGLDTQYF